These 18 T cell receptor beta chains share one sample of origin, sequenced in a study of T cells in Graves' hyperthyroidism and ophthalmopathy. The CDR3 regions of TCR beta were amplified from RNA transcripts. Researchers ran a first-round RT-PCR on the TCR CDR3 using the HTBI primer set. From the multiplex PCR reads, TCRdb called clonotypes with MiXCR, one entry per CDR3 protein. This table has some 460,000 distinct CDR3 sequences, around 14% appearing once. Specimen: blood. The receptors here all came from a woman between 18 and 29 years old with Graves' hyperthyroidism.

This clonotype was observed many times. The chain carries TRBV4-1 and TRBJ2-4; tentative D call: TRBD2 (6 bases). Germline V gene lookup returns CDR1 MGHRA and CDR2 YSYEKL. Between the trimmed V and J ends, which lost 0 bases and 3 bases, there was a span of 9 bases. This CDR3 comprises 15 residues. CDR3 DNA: TGCGCCAGCAGCCAAGAATGGGGAGGCAAAAACATTCAGTACTTC. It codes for CASSQEWGGKNIQYF.

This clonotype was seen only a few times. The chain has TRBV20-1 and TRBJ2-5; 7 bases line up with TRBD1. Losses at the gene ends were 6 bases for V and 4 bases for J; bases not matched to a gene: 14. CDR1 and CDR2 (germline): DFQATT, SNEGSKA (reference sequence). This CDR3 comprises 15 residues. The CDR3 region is CSAKVVNRGGETQYF. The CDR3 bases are TGCAGTGCCAAAGTGGTCAACAGGGGCGGAGAGACCCAGTACTTC.

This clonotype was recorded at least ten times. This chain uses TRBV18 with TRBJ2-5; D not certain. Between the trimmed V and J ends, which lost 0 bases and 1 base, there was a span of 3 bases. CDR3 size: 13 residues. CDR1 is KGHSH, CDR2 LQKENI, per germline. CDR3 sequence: CASSPPIQETQYF. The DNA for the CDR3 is TGTGCCAGCTCACCACCTATCCAAGAGACCCAGTACTTC.

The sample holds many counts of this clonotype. The CDR3 reads CASLRWGAYNEQFF. DNA for the CDR3: TGTGCCTCACTTAGATGGGGGGCCTACAATGAGCAGTTCTTC. V gene TRBV12-3 or TRBV12-4 combines with J gene TRBJ2-1; tentatively, D is TRBD2 (6 bases). Trimming took 11 bases from V and 2 from J, leaving 16 bases between them. The CDR3 runs 14 residues.

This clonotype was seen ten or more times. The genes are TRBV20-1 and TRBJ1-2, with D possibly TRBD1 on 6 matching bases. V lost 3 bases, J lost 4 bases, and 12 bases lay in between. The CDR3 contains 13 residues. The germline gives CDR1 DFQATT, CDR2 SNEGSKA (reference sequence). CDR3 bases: TGCAGTGCTAGGGACAGCTCCTCCTATGGCTACACCTTC. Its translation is CSARDSSSYGYTF.

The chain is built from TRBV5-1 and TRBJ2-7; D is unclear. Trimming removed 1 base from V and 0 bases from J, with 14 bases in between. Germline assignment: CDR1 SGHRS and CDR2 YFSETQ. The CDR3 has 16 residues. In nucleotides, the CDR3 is TGCGCCAGCAGCTTGTCAGCCGGCAGCAGCTCCTACGAGCAGTACTTC. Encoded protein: CASSLSAGSSSYEQYF.

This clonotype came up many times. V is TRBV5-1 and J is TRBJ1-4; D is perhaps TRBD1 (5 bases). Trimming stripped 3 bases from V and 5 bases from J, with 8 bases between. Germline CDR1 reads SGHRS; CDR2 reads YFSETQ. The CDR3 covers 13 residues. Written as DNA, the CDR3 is TGCGCCAGCAGCTACCGACAGAATGAAAAACTGTTTTTT. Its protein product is CASSYRQNEKLFF.

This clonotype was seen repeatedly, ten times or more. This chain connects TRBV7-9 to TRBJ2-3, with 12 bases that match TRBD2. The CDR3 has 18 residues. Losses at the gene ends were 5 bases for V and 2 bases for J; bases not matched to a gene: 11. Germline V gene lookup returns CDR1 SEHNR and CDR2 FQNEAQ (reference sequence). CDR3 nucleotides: TGTGCCAGCAGCGCCGGACTAGCGGGGACACCTACCACAGATACGCAGTATTTT. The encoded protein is CASSAGLAGTPTTDTQYF.

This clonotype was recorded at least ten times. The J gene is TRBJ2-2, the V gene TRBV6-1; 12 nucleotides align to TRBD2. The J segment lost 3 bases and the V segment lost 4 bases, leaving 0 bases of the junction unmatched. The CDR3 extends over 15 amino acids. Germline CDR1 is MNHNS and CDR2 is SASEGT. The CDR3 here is CASSGLAGDTGELFF. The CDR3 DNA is TGTGCCAGCAGTGGACTAGCGGGGGACACCGGGGAGCTGTTTTTT.

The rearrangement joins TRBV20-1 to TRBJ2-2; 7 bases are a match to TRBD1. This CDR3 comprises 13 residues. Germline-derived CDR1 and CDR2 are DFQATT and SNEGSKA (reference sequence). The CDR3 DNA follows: TGCAGACCACAGGGGACGGGCACCGGGGAGCTGTTTTTT. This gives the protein CRPQGTGTGELFF.

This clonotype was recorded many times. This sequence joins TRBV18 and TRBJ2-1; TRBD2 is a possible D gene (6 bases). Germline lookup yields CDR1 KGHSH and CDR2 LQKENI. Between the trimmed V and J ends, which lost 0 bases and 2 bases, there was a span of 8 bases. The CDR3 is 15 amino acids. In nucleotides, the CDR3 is TGTGCCAGCTCACCACCGGGGGGAGCCTACAATGAGCAGTTCTTC. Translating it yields CASSPPGGAYNEQFF.

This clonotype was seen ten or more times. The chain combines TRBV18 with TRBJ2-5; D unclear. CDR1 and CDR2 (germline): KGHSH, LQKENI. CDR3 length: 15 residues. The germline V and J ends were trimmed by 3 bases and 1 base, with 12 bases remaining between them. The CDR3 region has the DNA TGTGCCAGCTCACCTATCGGGCCTAGCCAAGAGACCCAGTACTTC. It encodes CASSPIGPSQETQYF.

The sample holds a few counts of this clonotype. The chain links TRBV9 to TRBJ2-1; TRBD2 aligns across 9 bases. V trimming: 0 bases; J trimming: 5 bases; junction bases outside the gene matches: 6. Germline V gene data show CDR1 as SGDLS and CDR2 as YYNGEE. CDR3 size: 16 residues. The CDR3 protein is CASSVGLSGRDNEQFF. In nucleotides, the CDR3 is TGTGCCAGCAGCGTAGGGCTTAGCGGGAGAGACAATGAGCAGTTCTTC.

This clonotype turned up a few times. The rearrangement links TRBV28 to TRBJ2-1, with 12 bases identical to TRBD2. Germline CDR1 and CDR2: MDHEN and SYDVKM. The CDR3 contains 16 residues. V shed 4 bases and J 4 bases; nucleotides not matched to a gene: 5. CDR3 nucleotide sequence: TGTGCCAGCAGTTCCTGGACTAGCGGGGATTACAATGAGCAGTTCTTC. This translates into CASSSWTSGDYNEQFF.

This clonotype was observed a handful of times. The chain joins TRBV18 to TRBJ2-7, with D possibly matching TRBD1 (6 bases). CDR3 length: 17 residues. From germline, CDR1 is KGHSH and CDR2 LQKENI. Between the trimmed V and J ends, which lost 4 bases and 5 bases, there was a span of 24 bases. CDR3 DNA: TGTGCCAGCTCACGGACAGTCTCTCTTGTTAGGGTCGACGAGCAGTACTTC. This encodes CASSRTVSLVRVDEQYF.

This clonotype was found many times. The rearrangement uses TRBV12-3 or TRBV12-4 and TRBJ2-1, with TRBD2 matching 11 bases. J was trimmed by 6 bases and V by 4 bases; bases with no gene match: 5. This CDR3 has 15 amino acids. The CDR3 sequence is CASSSWTSGPNEQFF. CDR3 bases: TGTGCCAGCAGTTCGTGGACTAGCGGGCCCAATGAGCAGTTCTTC.

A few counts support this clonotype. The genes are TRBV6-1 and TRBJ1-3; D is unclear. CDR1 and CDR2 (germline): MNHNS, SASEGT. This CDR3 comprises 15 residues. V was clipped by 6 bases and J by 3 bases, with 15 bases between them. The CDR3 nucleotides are TGTGCCAGCAGCCGGCCCAGATCTGGTGGAAACACCATATATTTT. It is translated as CASSRPRSGGNTIYF.

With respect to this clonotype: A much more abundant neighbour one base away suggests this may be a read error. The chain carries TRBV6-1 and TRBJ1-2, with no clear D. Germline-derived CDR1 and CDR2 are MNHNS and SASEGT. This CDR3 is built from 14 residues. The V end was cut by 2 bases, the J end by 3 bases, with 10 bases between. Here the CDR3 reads CASSEMGGHYGYTF. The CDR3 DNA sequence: TGTGCCAGCAGTGAAATGGGCGGGCACTATGGCTACACCTTC.